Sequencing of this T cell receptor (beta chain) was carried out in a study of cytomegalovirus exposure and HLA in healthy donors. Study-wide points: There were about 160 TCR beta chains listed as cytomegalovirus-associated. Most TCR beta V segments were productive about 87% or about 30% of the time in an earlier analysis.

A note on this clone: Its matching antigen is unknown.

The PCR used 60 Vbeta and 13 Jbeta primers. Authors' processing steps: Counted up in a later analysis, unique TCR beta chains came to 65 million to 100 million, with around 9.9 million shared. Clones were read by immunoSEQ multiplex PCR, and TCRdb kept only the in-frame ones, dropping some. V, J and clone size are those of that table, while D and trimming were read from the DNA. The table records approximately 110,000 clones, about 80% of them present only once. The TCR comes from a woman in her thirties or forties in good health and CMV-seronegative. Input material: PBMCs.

The CDR3 nucleotides are TGTGCCAGCAGTTACCAGGGACAGGGGGATGAGCAGTTCTTC. Translated, it gives CASSYQGQGDEQFF. V gene TRBV6-5 combines with J gene TRBJ2-1, with 11 bases that match TRBD1. Germline lookup yields CDR1 MNHEY and CDR2 SVGAGI. The trim removed 2 bases at V and 8 bases at J, leaving 2 bases unmatched. This CDR3 comprises 14 residues.